The 8 T cell receptor beta chains presented below share a single source sample, sequenced in a study of T cell responses to AZD1222 COVID-19 vaccine. TCRdb keeps only in-frame clones here, not all; method: immunoSEQ multiplex PCR. The sample includes around 150,000 clones, 85% to 90% of them seen just once. The sample in question was peripheral blood, obtained on day 0 of AZD1222 vaccination. The receptor source for this set is an adult in good health.

This sequence joins TRBV4-3 and TRBJ2-2; 7 nucleotides align to TRBD1. CDR1 is LGHNA and CDR2 is YSLEER in the germline V gene. V shed 3 bases, J shed 5 bases, and the junction held 6 bases outside the gene matches. This CDR3 has 15 amino acids. The DNA of the CDR3 is TGCGCCAGCAGCCAGCCCGCAGGGGGAACCGGGGAGCTGTTTTTT. Protein sequence: CASSQPAGGTGELFF.

The V call is TRBV5-1, the J call TRBJ2-7; no clear D gene. In germline, CDR1 is SGHRS, CDR2 YFSETQ. The CDR3 is made up of 12 amino acids. V lost 3 bases and J 4 bases, leaving 8 bases between the germline ends. CDR3 protein: CASSSPDYEQYF. The CDR3 region has the DNA TGCGCCAGCAGCTCGCCCGATTACGAGCAGTACTTC.

The V call is TRBV4-2, the J call TRBJ1-5, with D unclear. The CDR3 runs to 15 residues. Trimming took off 9 bases at V and 1 base at J, with 16 bases between the two ends. Germline assignment: CDR1 LGHNA and CDR2 YNFKEQ. CDR3: CASRANTGSNQPQHF. The CDR3 DNA sequence: TGTGCCAGTAGGGCAAACACCGGCAGCAATCAGCCCCAGCATTTT.

The chain couples TRBV29-1 to TRBJ2-5, with D perhaps TRBD1 (6 bases). This CDR3 region has 13 residues. Germline lookup yields CDR1 SQVTM and CDR2 ANQGSEA. V was shortened by 5 bases and J by 10 bases, with 20 bases between the two germline ends. Here the CDR3 reads CSVLTGWRIVQYF. CDR3 DNA: TGCAGCGTTCTAACAGGGTGGAGAATAGTCCAGTACTTC.

This rearrangement joins TRBV7-9 to TRBJ1-2, with TRBD1 matching over 7 bases. After removal of 5 bases from V and 2 bases from J, the junction contained 2 bases not matched to a gene. In germline, CDR1 is SEHNR, CDR2 FQNEAQ (reference sequence). The CDR3 is 13 residues long. CDR3 DNA sequence: TGTGCCAGCAGCCTGGGACAGAACTATGGCTACACCTTC. Its protein product is CASSLGQNYGYTF.

Here the CDR3 DNA reads TGTGCCAGTAGTGTCAAGTACAGGGATCTGAACACTGAAGCTTTCTTT. Its translation is CASSVKYRDLNTEAFF. V usage is TRBV19 and J usage is TRBJ1-1, with D possibly matching TRBD1 (6 bases). The CDR3 covers 16 residues. The ends were cut back, 5 bases at V and 0 bases at J, with 16 bases in the middle. CDR1 and CDR2 from the germline V gene are LNHDA and SQIVND (reference sequence).

The chain employs TRBV5-1 and TRBJ1-6, with a tentative D call TRBD1 (6 bases). The CDR3 totals 16 residues. Germline values: CDR1 SGHRS, CDR2 YFSETQ. Trimming removed 4 bases from V and 10 bases from J, with 21 bases in between. This chain's CDR3 is CASSPRTDRRGSPLHF. CDR3 bases: TGCGCCAGCAGCCCCCGGACAGACCGGCGCGGATCACCCCTCCACTTT.

The CDR3 region is CASSQDGRLNSPLHF. The CDR3 region has the DNA TGTGCCAGCAGCCAAGATGGGCGGCTAAATTCACCCCTCCACTTT. This chain uses TRBV14 with TRBJ1-6; D unresolved. This CDR3 is built from 15 residues. Between the trimmed V and J ends, which lost 0 bases and 7 bases, there was a span of 10 bases. Germline CDR1 reads SGHDN; CDR2 reads FVKESK.